This T cell receptor beta chain was identified in a study of control samples from healthy donors and cancer patients. The CDR3 loop spans 15 amino acids. In germline, CDR1 is SGHRS, CDR2 YFSETQ. TCRdb keeps only in-frame clones here, not all; method: immunoSEQ multiplex PCR. This repertoire shows about 63,000 clones, roughly 85% found once; its top ten account for 4.5% to 6.5%. As to this clone: One end of the junction is discordant with germline, which a read error may explain. Other DNA sequences in the same sample also yield this CDR3.

This clonotype was sampled from a middle-aged man in good health. The V gene is TRBV5-1, the J gene TRBJ1-1; possible D gene TRBD1, 6 bases. The source material was blood. CDR3 sequence (DNA): TGCGCCAGCAGCTTGGGGGGGACAAAAAGAGGTGAAGCTTTTTTT. This codes for CASSLGGTKRGEAFF.